This T cell receptor beta chain was sequenced during a study of OX40 agonist ivuxolimab in advanced cancers. The study, taken as a whole, reports: Within 6 weeks, CD4+ and CD8+ blood T cells expanded clonally at 0.1 to 3.0 mg/kg. Expanded clones were, on average, more numerous in CD8+ T cells than in CD4+.

Assay used: immunoSEQ multiplex PCR; TCRdb lists only in-frame clones, some missing. The sample lists roughly 80,000 clones; roughly 87% were seen once. This clone was seen only once. What it recognizes is unknown. Germline values: CDR1 MNHNS, CDR2 SASEGT. The CDR3 consists of 12 residues. V was cut by 7 bases and J by 6 bases, with 12 bases left in between. Here the sequenced sample was CD4+ or CD8+ T cells sorted from blood, taken in a trial of the OX40 agonist ivuxolimab. The V call is TRBV6-1, the J call TRBJ1-1; D unresolved. The receptor was isolated from an adult with an advanced solid tumor such as melanoma, head and neck, liver or kidney cancer. The CDR3: CASTETLAEAFF. The CDR3 nucleotides are TGTGCCAGCACCGAGACCTTGGCTGAAGCTTTCTTT.